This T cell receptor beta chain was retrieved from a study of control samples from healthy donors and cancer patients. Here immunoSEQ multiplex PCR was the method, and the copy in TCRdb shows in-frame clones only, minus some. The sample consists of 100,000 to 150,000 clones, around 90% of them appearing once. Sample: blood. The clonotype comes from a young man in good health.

The CDR3 loop is CASSLAPDGYEQYF. DNA of the CDR3: TGCGCCAGCAGCTTAGCACCCGACGGCTACGAGCAGTACTTC. The V and J genes are TRBV5-1 and TRBJ2-7, with no clear D. V lost 2 bases to trimming and J lost 3 bases, with 12 bases between them. This CDR3 has 14 residues. The germline gives CDR1 SGHRS, CDR2 YFSETQ.